Following are 26 T cell receptor beta chains from one sample sequenced in a study of cytomegalovirus exposure and HLA in healthy donors. Both 60 Vbeta primers and 13 Jbeta primers went into the PCR. The data were produced by immunoSEQ multiplex PCR, yet TCRdb's version contains in-frame clones alone and is incomplete. The table includes 200,000 to 300,000 clones, 81% detected once. Input material: PBMCs. Receptor source: a woman in her sixties or seventies in good health and CMV-seropositive.

CDR3 nucleotides: TGTGCCAGCTCACCTGGGCAGAACACCGGGGAGCTGTTTTTT. This translates into CASSPGQNTGELFF. This chain uses TRBV18 with TRBJ2-2; no firm D call. From germline, CDR1 is KGHSH and CDR2 LQKENI. V lost 3 bases, J lost 1 base, and 6 bases lay in between. The CDR3 length is 14 residues. The variable domain in full, with the rest retrieved from reference TRBV18 and TRBJ2-2, is NAGVMQNPRHLVRRRGQEARLRCSPMKGHSHVYWYRQLPEEGLKFMVYLQKENIIDESGMPKERFSAEFPKEGPSILRIQQVVRGDSAAYFCASSPGQNTGELFFGEGSRLTVL.

V is TRBV12-5 and J is TRBJ1-5; 8 bases map to TRBD1. With V trimmed by 5 bases and J by 5 bases, 5 bases remained unmatched. This CDR3 region has 14 residues. Germline-derived CDR1 and CDR2 are LGHNT and FRNRAP. The CDR3 sequence: CASGRGQGDQPQHF. Here the CDR3 DNA reads TGTGCTAGTGGTCGCGGACAGGGAGATCAGCCCCAGCATTTT.

The V gene is TRBV12-5, the J gene TRBJ2-1, with D possibly matching TRBD1 (6 bases). The CDR3 consists of 13 residues. Trimming removed 0 bases at V and 9 bases at J, with 9 bases between. CDR1 is LGHNT and CDR2 is FRNRAP in the germline V gene. Here the CDR3 DNA reads TGTGCTAGTGGTTTGGTAGGCAGGGGTGAGCAGTTCTTC. This sequence encodes CASGLVGRGEQFF.

The chain couples TRBV6-6 to TRBJ1-4, with D tentatively TRBD1 (6 bases). The CDR3 is 14 amino acids. CDR1 is MNHNY, CDR2 SVGAGI, per germline (reference sequence). V shed 4 bases and J shed 5 bases, with 11 bases lying between them. CDR3 in amino acids: CASSSGTLNEKLFF. The DNA of the CDR3 is TGTGCCAGCAGTTCCGGGACACTGAATGAAAAACTGTTTTTT.

This clone has a handful of counts. V is TRBV9 and J is TRBJ2-7; possible D gene TRBD2, 6 bases. Looked up from germline, CDR1 is SGDLS and CDR2 is YYNGEE. The length of the CDR3 is 14 residues. V lost 5 bases to trimming and J lost 4 bases, with 16 bases between them. The DNA for the CDR3 is TGTGCCAGCAGTGTGACTTGGGGGGTATACGAGCAGTACTTC. Translated: CASSVTWGVYEQYF.

V and J are TRBV5-4 and TRBJ2-6, with a possible D match to TRBD1 (6 bases). V gave up 6 bases and J gave up 0 bases, with 10 bases separating them. CDR1 and CDR2 (germline): SGHNT, YYREEE (reference sequence). This CDR3 is 15 amino acids long. CDR3 nucleotides: TGTGCCAGCAAAAGGGGGTTCTCTGGGGCCAACGTCCTGACTTTC. It specifies CASKRGFSGANVLTF.

The rearrangement joins TRBV27 to TRBJ2-7; D might be TRBD2 (6 bases). Trimming cost V 4 bases and J 7 bases, with 17 bases left between them. The CDR3 is 14 amino acids. Germline V lookup: CDR1 MNHEY, CDR2 SMNVEV (reference sequence). The CDR3 reads CASSSGGEGEEQYF. In nucleotides, the CDR3 is TGTGCCAGCAGTTCCGGGGGAGAGGGCGAGGAGCAGTACTTC.

CDR3 residues: CASSTSGSFAGELFF. CDR3 DNA: TGTGCCAGCAGTACTAGCGGGAGTTTCGCCGGGGAGCTGTTTTTT. The chain has TRBV11-2 and TRBJ2-2; 11 bases align to TRBD2. There are 15 residues in the CDR3. V shed 6 bases and J 6 bases; nucleotides not matched to a gene: 6. Germline V CDR1 and CDR2: SGHAT, FQNNGV. Complete variable domain (other parts from reference TRBV11-2 and TRBJ2-2): EAGVAQSPRYKIIEKRQSVAFWCNPISGHATLYWYQQILGQGPKLLIQFQNNGVVDDSQLPKDRFSAERLKGVDSTLKIQPAKLEDSAVYLCASSTSGSFAGELFFGEGSRLTVL.

The table lists this clone with a few counts. The CDR3 DNA is TGCGCCAGCAGCTTTTGGGGAGGGGATAATCAGCCCCAGCATTTT. It yields the protein CASSFWGGDNQPQHF. The V call is TRBV5-1, the J call TRBJ1-5; TRBD1 is a possible D gene (5 bases). V lost 2 bases and J 4 bases, leaving 13 bases between the germline ends. The germline V gene encodes CDR1 SGHRS and CDR2 YFSETQ. This CDR3 is built from 15 residues.

This clone occurred a few times. J is TRBJ2-5 and V is TRBV5-1; TRBD2 matches 10 bases. CDR3 size: 17 residues. J was trimmed by 5 bases and V by 1 base; bases with no gene match: 11. CDR1 is SGHRS and CDR2 is YFSETQ in the germline V gene. The DNA for the CDR3 is TGCGCCAGCAGCTTGAAGAGCGGGAGGGCCCCAAGGGAGACCCAGTACTTC. Its protein product is CASSLKSGRAPRETQYF.

The chain joins TRBV6-1 to TRBJ2-7; 9 bases are a match to TRBD1. The CDR3 is 18 amino acids. The V gene end was trimmed by 1 base and the J gene end by 3 bases; junction bases not matched to a gene: 13. Germline loops: CDR1 MNHNS, CDR2 SASEGT. CDR3 sequence reads: CASSEGGGRDRVLYEQYF. CDR3 DNA sequence: TGTGCCAGCAGTGAAGGCGGGGGCCGGGACAGGGTACTCTACGAGCAGTACTTC.

In this sample, this clone turned up a few times. The genes are TRBV5-1 and TRBJ1-1; 7 positions agree with TRBD1. Germline CDR1 and CDR2: SGHRS and YFSETQ. Losses at the gene ends were 0 bases for V and 7 bases for J; bases not matched to a gene: 6. The CDR3 contains 14 residues. CDR3: CASSLESGGIEAFF. DNA of the CDR3: TGCGCCAGCAGCTTGGAGTCAGGGGGTATTGAAGCTTTCTTT. Full variable domain (missing parts from reference TRBV5-1 and TRBJ1-1): KAGVTQTPRYLIKTRGQQVTLSCSPISGHRSVSWYQQTPGQGLQFLFEYFSETQRNKGNFPGRFSGRQFSNSRSEMNVSTLELGDSALYLCASSLESGGIEAFFGQGTRLTVV.

The chain employs TRBV10-3 and TRBJ1-4; D gene uncertain. CDR1 is ENHRY, CDR2 SYGVKD, per germline. V gave up 3 bases and J gave up 8 bases, with 13 bases separating them. This CDR3 is built from 14 residues. CDR3 coding DNA: TGTGCCATCAGTGATAAGGCAGGTGACGAAAAACTGTTTTTT. Amino acids: CAISDKAGDEKLFF.

This clone was seen a handful of times. V and J are TRBV7-8 and TRBJ1-1; no reliable D call. CDR1 is SGHVS and CDR2 is FQNEAQ in the germline V gene. V was shortened by 2 bases and J by 0 bases, with 10 bases between the two germline ends. This CDR3 is built from 15 residues. As DNA, the CDR3 is TGTGCCAGCAGCTTATCCCGGACTTTGAACACTGAAGCTTTCTTT. Encoded protein: CASSLSRTLNTEAFF.

This clone was detected only once. The V and J genes are TRBV28 and TRBJ1-1; 9 nucleotides agree with TRBD1. The CDR3 consists of 17 residues. From germline, CDR1 is MDHEN and CDR2 SYDVKM. V lost 6 bases, J lost 5 bases, and 16 bases stayed unmatched. CDR3 in DNA: TGTGCCAGCAGCCCGGGACAGGGAATTTACTCTGCAACTGAAGCTTTCTTT. Translation: CASSPGQGIYSATEAFF.

The genes are TRBV28 and TRBJ2-7, with unresolved D. Germline V gene lookup returns CDR1 MDHEN and CDR2 SYDVKM. This CDR3 has 12 amino acids. Between the trimmed V and J ends, which lost 2 bases and 0 bases, there was a span of 2 bases. The CDR3 is CASSLLSYEQYF. The CDR3 bases are TGTGCCAGCAGTTTACTCTCCTACGAGCAGTACTTC.

The genes are TRBV15 and TRBJ2-1, with TRBD2 as a possible D gene (5 bases). V gave up 3 bases and J gave up 1 base, with 19 bases separating them. Germline lookup yields CDR1 LNHNV and CDR2 YYDKDF (reference sequence). The length of the CDR3 is 18 residues. CDR3 in amino acids: CATSSSEGWRLSYNEQFF. CDR3 in DNA: TGTGCCACCAGCAGCTCCGAGGGATGGCGGCTTTCCTACAATGAGCAGTTCTTC.

This clone was detected once. This chain connects TRBV18 to TRBJ1-1, with D maybe TRBD1 (6 bases). Germline V gene sequence: CDR1 KGHSH, CDR2 LQKENI. This CDR3 has 15 amino acids. Trimming removed 2 bases at V and 2 bases at J, with 12 bases between. CDR3 sequence reads: CASSPRQASNTEAFF. CDR3 sequence (DNA): TGTGCCAGCTCACCAAGACAGGCTTCAAACACTGAAGCTTTCTTT.

This clone was seen only a few times. The rearrangement joins TRBV30 to TRBJ2-1, with D possibly TRBD2 on 5 matching bases. V lost 6 bases to trimming and J lost 3 bases, with 9 bases between them. The CDR3 has 12 residues. CDR1 and CDR2 (germline): GTSNPN, SVGIG (reference sequence). Here the CDR3 DNA reads TGTGCCTGTAGAGACTACTACAATGAGCAGTTCTTC. Translating it yields CACRDYYNEQFF. Supplemented by reference TRBV30 and TRBJ2-1, the full variable domain reads SQTIHQWPATLVQPVGSPLSLECTVEGTSNPNLYWYRQAAGRGLQLLFYSVGIGQISSEVPQNLSASRPQDRQFILSSKKLLLSDSGFYLCACRDYYNEQFFGPGTRLTVL.

The chain recombines TRBV7-6 with TRBJ1-6, with D tentatively TRBD1 (5 bases). CDR3 length: 14 residues. From germline, CDR1 is SGHVS and CDR2 FNYEAQ. V was pared by 3 bases and J by 5 bases, with 8 bases between. CDR3 sequence: CASSLRQNNSPLHF. The CDR3 bases are TGTGCCAGCAGCTTGCGACAGAATAATTCACCCCTCCACTTT.

V is TRBV10-2 and J is TRBJ2-1, with 13 bases lining up with TRBD2. Germline loops: CDR1 WSHSY, CDR2 SAAADI. The CDR3 totals 16 residues. The V gene end was trimmed by 6 bases and the J gene end by 2 bases; junction bases not matched to a gene: 4. The DNA for the CDR3 is TGCGCCAGCAGGATCGGGACTAGCGGGACCTACAATGAGCAGTTCTTC. Translated: CASRIGTSGTYNEQFF.

The CDR3 reads CASSSGGRYYEQYF. The CDR3 DNA reads as TGTGCCAGCAGCTCGGGCGGGAGATACTACGAGCAGTACTTC. The chain combines TRBV7-3 with TRBJ2-7, with 7 bases lining up with TRBD2. Germline lookup yields CDR1 SGHTA and CDR2 FQGTGA. Trimming at V came to 4 bases and at J to 3 bases, leaving 6 bases not matched to a gene. This CDR3 is built from 14 residues. The full variable domain, rest sourced from reference TRBV7-3 and TRBJ2-7, is GAGVSQTPSNKVTEKGKYVELRCDPISGHTALYWYRQSLGQGPEFLIYFQGTGAADDSGLPNDRFFAVRPEGSVSTLKIQRTERGDSAVYLCASSSGGRYYEQYFGPGTRLTVT.

A word on this clone: A read error may produce the germline difference seen at one junction end. J is TRBJ1-5 and V is TRBV19; D not resolved. CDR1 LNHDA and CDR2 SQIVND come from the germline V gene (reference sequence). The length of the CDR3 is 14 residues. The CDR3 is CASSISTSNQPQHF. The CDR3, as DNA: TGTGCCAGTAGTATAAGTACTAGCAACCAGCCCCAGCATTTT.

The rearrangement uses TRBV10-2 and TRBJ2-3, with 11 nucleotides matching TRBD2. The CDR3 is 18 amino acids. After removal of 7 bases from V and 0 bases from J, the junction contained 12 bases not matched to a gene. The germline V gene encodes CDR1 WSHSY and CDR2 SAAADI. The CDR3 region is CASNQGLAGPRSTDTQYF. DNA of the CDR3: TGCGCCAGCAACCAAGGACTAGCGGGCCCTAGAAGCACAGATACGCAGTATTTT.

V usage is TRBV2 and J usage is TRBJ1-4; D possibly corresponds to TRBD1 (5 bases). Germline assignment: CDR1 SNHLY and CDR2 FYNNEI. CDR3 size: 13 residues. V lost 7 bases and J 4 bases, leaving 10 bases between the germline ends. Here the CDR3 reads CASNRDFNEKLFF. The CDR3 bases are TGTGCCAGCAACCGGGACTTTAATGAAAAACTGTTTTTT.

The rearrangement joins TRBV18 to TRBJ1-2, with D maybe TRBD1 (6 bases). The CDR3 length is 13 residues. Trimming pared 6 bases from V and 2 bases from J, leaving 10 bases between. From germline, CDR1 is KGHSH and CDR2 LQKENI. The CDR3 DNA reads as TGTGCCAGCTCCGAAGACAGGAACTATGGCTACACCTTC. Its protein product is CASSEDRNYGYTF.